What follows are 25 T cell receptor beta chains derived from one specimen sequenced in a study of blood T cells in healthy people across ages. The second PCR ran about 7 to 12 cycles with a sample-barcoded 5' primer and J-beta primers. TCRdb reprocessed the 5' RACE reads via MiXCR and lists one record per CDR3 protein. The table includes 780,000 or so distinct CDR3 sequences, approximately 53% detected once. Sample: blood. These receptors were obtained from a man in his forties or fifties in good health.

The gene calls are TRBV10-2 and TRBJ2-1; D not resolved. Germline CDR1 is WSHSY and CDR2 is SAAADI. The CDR3 has 13 residues. Trimming cost V 0 bases and J 6 bases, with 6 bases left between them. In DNA form, the CDR3 reads TGCGCCAGCAGTGAGTCGGAGACCAATGAGCAGTTCTTC. It is translated as CASSESETNEQFF.

This chain uses TRBV10-3 with TRBJ1-2, with TRBD1 identical over 9 bases. The trim removed 2 bases at V and 3 bases at J, leaving 13 bases unmatched. Germline V CDR1 and CDR2: ENHRY, SYGVKD. This CDR3 region has 18 residues. This CDR3 is CAISEPSWPRDRDYGYTF. DNA for the CDR3: TGTGCCATCAGTGAGCCCTCCTGGCCCCGGGACAGGGACTATGGCTACACCTTC.

This clonotype was detected a few times. This sequence joins TRBV12-5 and TRBJ2-3; unclear D gene. The CDR3 spans 12 residues. CDR1 LGHNT and CDR2 FRNRAP come from the germline V gene. Trimming took 6 bases from V and 4 from J, leaving 8 bases between them. The chain's CDR3 is CASGSLADTQYF. CDR3 sequence (DNA): TGTGCTAGTGGCTCCCTAGCAGATACGCAGTATTTT.

The CDR3: CASSSSIATNEKLFF. CDR3 nucleotide sequence: TGTGCCAGCAGCTCAAGTATTGCAACTAATGAAAAACTGTTTTTT. The chain employs TRBV7-2 and TRBJ1-4; D call uncertain. Germline lookup yields CDR1 SGHTA and CDR2 FQGNSA. Trimming shortened V by 4 bases and J by 0 bases, and 9 bases separated the two germline ends. The length of the CDR3 is 15 residues.

The chain has TRBV10-3 and TRBJ1-6; 7 nucleotides line up with TRBD1. The V gene's germline CDR1 is ENHRY and CDR2 SYGVKD. The CDR3 spans 15 residues. Trimming cost V 10 bases and J 1 base; bases outside gene matches: 7. CDR3 coding DNA: TGTGCCAGCTACCAGGGGGATTCCTATAATTCACCCCTCCACTTT. It is translated as CASYQGDSYNSPLHF.

The chain employs TRBV27 and TRBJ2-2, with 14 nucleotides matching TRBD2. This CDR3 has 17 residues. Germline trimming cut 6 bases from V and 8 bases from J; bases unmatched to any gene: 11. CDR1 and CDR2 from the germline V gene are MNHEY and SMNVEV (reference sequence). The CDR3 region has the DNA TGTGCCAGCAGCCCAGTCATGGGGACTAGCGGGAGTGGGGAGCTGTTTTTT. Protein: CASSPVMGTSGSGELFF.

This clonotype was counted only a few times. The rearrangement uses TRBV28 and TRBJ2-3, with D possibly being TRBD1 (6 bases). CDR1 is MDHEN, CDR2 SYDVKM, per germline. The CDR3 has 14 amino acids. Trimming stripped 3 bases from V and 4 bases from J, with 11 bases between. The DNA of the CDR3 is TGTGCCAGCAGTTTGGGGACACTTTCAGATACGCAGTATTTT. Amino acid sequence: CASSLGTLSDTQYF.

This clonotype occurred a few times. V and J are TRBV3-1 and TRBJ1-2, with TRBD1 as a possible D gene (5 bases). The CDR3 length is 12 residues. From germline, CDR1 is LGHDT and CDR2 YNNKEL (reference sequence). With 3 bases removed from V and 4 bases from J, the gap between germline ends came to 6 bases. The CDR3 DNA follows: TGTGCCAGCAGCCATACAGGCTATGGCTACACCTTC. As protein: CASSHTGYGYTF.

This clonotype was seen ten or more times. The chain has TRBV7-2 and TRBJ2-7, with TRBD2 matching 13 bases. Looked up from germline, CDR1 is SGHTA and CDR2 is FQGNSA. The CDR3 contains 19 residues. V shed 4 bases, J shed 0 bases, and the junction held 12 bases outside the gene matches. CDR3 sequence reads: CASSSKGTSGTVFSYEQYF. The CDR3 DNA reads TGTGCCAGCAGCTCTAAAGGGACTAGCGGGACCGTGTTCTCCTACGAGCAGTACTTC.

The rearrangement uses TRBV19 and TRBJ2-7; 11 bases are a match to TRBD1. Germline V gives CDR1 LNHDA, CDR2 SQIVND (reference sequence). This CDR3 is 15 amino acids long. Losses at the gene ends were 3 bases for V and 1 base for J; bases not matched to a gene: 2. DNA of the CDR3: TGTGCCAGTAGTATCCGGGACAGGGGGTCCTACGAGCAGTACTTC. Translating gives CASSIRDRGSYEQYF.

V is TRBV11-2 and J is TRBJ1-6; tentatively, D is TRBD1 (5 bases). The length of the CDR3 is 20 residues. Germline V gene lookup returns CDR1 SGHAT and CDR2 FQNNGV. V was shortened by 1 base and J by 5 bases, with 24 bases between the two germline ends. CDR3 sequence (DNA): TGTGCCAGCAGCTTAGTAGTGTGGGGATCGGGAAACAGGAATAATTCACCCCTCCACTTT. Encoded protein: CASSLVVWGSGNRNNSPLHF.

This clonotype was recorded once. The V gene is TRBV20-1, the J gene TRBJ1-2; D might be TRBD1 (6 bases). Germline V lookup: CDR1 DFQATT, CDR2 SNEGSKA (reference sequence). This CDR3 has 16 residues. Trimming pared 1 base from V and 6 bases from J, leaving 21 bases between. The CDR3, as DNA: TGCAGTGCTAGAGGACCCTCTCAGGCAGGGGAGAATGGCTACACCTTC. Amino acid sequence: CSARGPSQAGENGYTF.

The chain employs TRBV29-1 and TRBJ1-1; 9 positions agree with TRBD1. Germline values: CDR1 SQVTM, CDR2 ANQGSEA. The V gene end was trimmed by 2 bases and the J gene end by 5 bases; junction bases not matched to a gene: 6. The CDR3 spans 14 residues. CDR3 region: CSVERGTGRTEAFF. The CDR3 DNA follows: TGCAGCGTTGAACGCGGGACAGGGCGAACTGAAGCTTTCTTT.

V and J are TRBV27 and TRBJ2-7; no reliable D call. The V end lost 3 bases, the J end lost 0 bases, and 6 bases lay between the germline ends. The CDR3 has 13 amino acids. Germline loops: CDR1 MNHEY, CDR2 SMNVEV (reference sequence). As DNA, the CDR3 is TGTGCCAGCAGTTTCAAAATCTCCTACGAGCAGTACTTC. Its protein product is CASSFKISYEQYF.

The chain carries TRBV7-9 and TRBJ1-4, with 7 bases fitting TRBD1. V was clipped by 4 bases and J by 0 bases; unmatched bases: 14. This CDR3 is built from 19 residues. In germline, CDR1 is SEHNR, CDR2 FQNEAQ (reference sequence). CDR3 residues: CASSCGQAVRVPTNEKLFF. The DNA for the CDR3 is TGTGCCAGCAGCTGCGGACAGGCAGTGAGGGTCCCAACTAATGAAAAACTGTTTTTT. The entire variable domain, with the rest obtained from reference TRBV7-9 and TRBJ1-4, is as follows: DTGVSQNPRHKITKRGQNVTFRCDPISEHNRLYWYRQTLGQGPEFLTYFQNEAQLEKSRLLSDRFSAERPKGSFSTLEIQRTEQGDSAMYLCASSCGQAVRVPTNEKLFFGSGTQLSVL.

This clonotype was seen just once. This rearrangement joins TRBV10-3 to TRBJ1-1; unclear D gene. V was cut by 6 bases and J by 1 base, with 12 bases left in between. Germline V CDR1 and CDR2: ENHRY, SYGVKD. The CDR3 spans 14 residues. In DNA form, the CDR3 reads TGTGCCATCAGGACGGCAGACCCGAACACTGAAGCTTTCTTT. It encodes CAIRTADPNTEAFF.

In this sample, this clonotype turned up once. The V and J genes are TRBV6-2 or TRBV6-3 and TRBJ2-3, with TRBD1 as a possible D gene (6 bases). Trimming left V 4 bases short and J 0 bases short, with 11 bases between. Germline-derived CDR1 and CDR2 are MNHEY and SVGEGT. The length of the CDR3 is 15 residues. The CDR3 nucleotides are TGTGCCAGCAGTTCCGGGACAAAAAGCACAGATACGCAGTATTTT. This encodes CASSSGTKSTDTQYF.

In this sample, this clonotype turned up once. This chain connects TRBV7-9 to TRBJ2-4; a possible D gene is TRBD1 (5 bases). Germline V gene sequence: CDR1 SEHNR, CDR2 FQNEAQ (reference sequence). V shed 5 bases and J shed 0 bases, with 11 bases lying between them. The CDR3 contains 15 residues. CDR3 in DNA: TGTGCCAGCAGCGGGGCAGTACTAGCCAAAAACATTCAGTACTTC. Encoded protein: CASSGAVLAKNIQYF.

This clonotype has just a few counts. J is TRBJ1-2 and V is TRBV11-2; D might be TRBD1 (5 bases). This CDR3 has 12 residues. Germline assignment: CDR1 SGHAT and CDR2 FQNNGV. V was pared by 6 bases and J by 8 bases, with 13 bases between. In nucleotides, the CDR3 is TGTGCCAGCAGGCCAGGGCCCGGAGGCTACACCTTC. This translates into CASRPGPGGYTF.

The chain joins TRBV5-6 to TRBJ2-6; the match to TRBD1 covers 10 bases. The CDR3 spans 17 residues. V shed 5 bases, J shed 3 bases, and the junction held 8 bases outside the gene matches. CDR1 is SGHDT and CDR2 is YYEEEE in the germline V gene. The CDR3, as DNA: TGTGCCAGCAGGACCCACGGGACAGGGGATGGGGCCAACGTCCTGACTTTC. Protein sequence: CASRTHGTGDGANVLTF.

This clonotype was observed a few times. The chain recombines TRBV11-3 with TRBJ1-2; D is undetermined. CDR3 length equals 15 residues. Germline V lookup: CDR1 SGHNT, CDR2 YENEEA. Deletions cut 2 bases from V and 4 bases from J, with 14 bases between. CDR3: CASSLNNRWGYGYTF. The DNA of the CDR3 is TGTGCCAGCAGCTTAAACAATCGATGGGGCTATGGCTACACCTTC.

The sample holds one count of this clonotype. The chain couples TRBV6-1 to TRBJ2-4; TRBD2 agrees at 11 bases. The J call may be in error: the DNA end matches TRBJ2-7 better. Germline V lookup: CDR1 MNHNS, CDR2 SASEGT. The CDR3 runs to 15 residues. The CDR3 DNA sequence: TGTGCCAGCAGAGGGACTAGCGGAGGGGAAAACGAGCAGTACTTC. This gives the protein CASRGTSGGENEQYF.

This clonotype was detected only a few times. This sequence joins TRBV20-1 and TRBJ1-5; maybe TRBD1 (5 bases). The CDR3 has 15 residues. Germline lookup yields CDR1 DFQATT and CDR2 SNEGSKA (reference sequence). Trimming removed 1 base from V and 1 base from J, with 11 bases in between. The chain's CDR3 is CSARGVEGSNQPQHF. The DNA of the CDR3 is TGCAGTGCTAGAGGGGTAGAGGGGAGCAATCAGCCCCAGCATTTT.

V gene TRBV6-1 combines with J gene TRBJ1-6; tentatively, D is TRBD1 (6 bases). Germline CDR1 is MNHNS and CDR2 is SASEGT. The CDR3 consists of 16 residues. The ends were cut back, 3 bases at V and 3 bases at J, with 12 bases in the middle. CDR3 protein: CASSDTGRFYNSPLHF. The CDR3, as DNA: TGTGCCAGCAGTGATACAGGGAGATTCTATAATTCACCCCTCCACTTT.

In its sample, this clonotype was seen a few times. The V and J genes are TRBV7-9 and TRBJ2-1; possibly TRBD1 for D (5 bases). The CDR3 has 16 residues. Germline CDR1 reads SEHNR; CDR2 reads FQNEAQ (reference sequence). With 1 base removed from V and 5 bases from J, the gap between germline ends came to 15 bases. CDR3 sequence reads: CASSLGVGVADNEQFF. CDR3 DNA sequence: TGTGCCAGCAGCTTAGGGGTAGGGGTCGCGGACAATGAGCAGTTCTTC. The full variable domain, its missing parts supplied by reference TRBV7-9 and TRBJ2-1, is DTGVSQNPRHKITKRGQNVTFRCDPISEHNRLYWYRQTLGQGPEFLTYFQNEAQLEKSRLLSDRFSAERPKGSFSTLEIQRTEQGDSAMYLCASSLGVGVADNEQFFGPGTRLTVL.